The T cell receptor (beta chain) described here comes from a study of T cell responses to AZD1222 COVID-19 vaccine. For the study at large: Doses given second, at about 4 or about 12 weeks, were pooled.

This clone was counted once. What it recognizes is unknown. Losses at the gene ends were 2 bases for V and 2 bases for J; bases not matched to a gene: 3. The CDR3 runs 14 residues. Germline lookup yields CDR1 MNHEY and CDR2 SMNVEV (reference sequence). Overall study findings and caveats: Repertoires were collected only later (after the peak T cell response had occurred). Among spike-specific TCRs, nearly half reportedly target unmutated variant regions. A mostly white British donor set with more females was recruited, and clonal diversity was possibly underestimated.

The method was immunoSEQ multiplex PCR; TCRdb's version includes in-frame clones alone and lacks a portion of them. Here the sample spans about 120,000 clones, over 85% being singletons. This TCR came from an adult in good health. The rearrangement links TRBV27 to TRBJ2-7; 7 bases are shared with TRBD2. Material: peripheral blood, obtained on day 0 of AZD1222 vaccination. The CDR3, as DNA: TGTGCCAGCAGTTTAGCGGGAGTAGCCTACGAGCAGTACTTC. It is translated as CASSLAGVAYEQYF.